This is a list of T cell receptor beta chains from one sample in a study of a mutant IDH1 vaccine in newly diagnosed glioma. Which antigens these TCRs recognize remains unknown. Sequencing used immunoSEQ multiplex PCR; TCRdb keeps in-frame clones, though not all of them. This sample carries around 52,000 clones, about 79% of them seen once, and the ten largest clones take 12%. The sequences come from PBMCs, collected from a glioma patient whose treatment included an IDH1 peptide vaccine. The receptors stem from a middle-aged man with glioma. Each CDR3 is given with its conserved first and last residue. Fields, in order: J gene, D gene, V gene, clone size, CDR3 protein, CDR3 DNA. The D gene is left open where the match is weak. Size is stated for part of the rows, as once, few or many counts, or as a class when the clone is expanded.

J gene: TRBJ2-7
D gene: TRBD1
V gene: TRBV11-2
clone size: .
CDR3 protein: CASSLGDRGYEQYF
CDR3 DNA: TGTGCCAGCAGCTTAGGAGACAGGGGTTACGAGCAGTACTTC

J gene: TRBJ1-1
D gene: TRBD1
V gene: TRBV7-2
clone size: .
CDR3 protein: CASSLSSGTGGTEAFF
CDR3 DNA: TGTGCCAGCAGCTTATCCTCCGGGACAGGGGGCACTGAAGCTTTCTTT

J gene: TRBJ2-1
D gene: TRBD2
V gene: TRBV4-1
clone size: .
CDR3 protein: CASSQSGIPFLHSYNEQFF
CDR3 DNA: TGCGCCAGCAGCCAAAGCGGGATTCCCTTCCTTCACTCCTACAATGAGCAGTTCTTC

J gene: TRBJ1-5
D gene: .
V gene: TRBV7-6
clone size: few
CDR3 protein: CASSLGEAAQPQHF
CDR3 DNA: TGTGCCAGCAGCTTAGGCGAGGCGGCTCAGCCCCAGCATTTT

J gene: TRBJ1-2
D gene: TRBD1
V gene: TRBV2
clone size: .
CDR3 protein: CASSDRDRPSYGYTF
CDR3 DNA: TGTGCCAGCAGTGACCGGGACAGACCTTCCTATGGCTACACCTTC

J gene: TRBJ1-3
D gene: .
V gene: TRBV5-6
clone size: few
CDR3 protein: CASSSALGIGNTIYF
CDR3 DNA: TGTGCCAGCAGCTCGGCTTTAGGGATTGGAAACACCATATATTTT

J gene: TRBJ1-2
D gene: .
V gene: TRBV5-4
clone size: .
CDR3 protein: CASSLGPSPSYGYTF
CDR3 DNA: TGTGCCAGCAGCTTGGGACCAAGTCCTTCCTATGGCTACACCTTC

J gene: TRBJ1-2
D gene: TRBD1
V gene: TRBV29-1
clone size: .
CDR3 protein: CSVEDRVNGYTF
CDR3 DNA: TGCAGCGTTGAGGACAGGGTGAATGGCTACACCTTC

J gene: TRBJ2-1
D gene: TRBD2
V gene: TRBV18
clone size: .
CDR3 protein: CASSPSGSRNEQFF
CDR3 DNA: TGTGCCAGCTCGCCTAGCGGGAGTAGGAATGAGCAGTTCTTC

J gene: TRBJ1-4
D gene: .
V gene: TRBV7-9
clone size: few
CDR3 protein: CASSGEKLFF
CDR3 DNA: TGTGCCAGCAGCGGTGAAAAACTGTTTTTT

J gene: TRBJ2-2
D gene: .
V gene: TRBV5-6
clone size: .
CDR3 protein: CASSLRIVVTGELFF
CDR3 DNA: TGTGCCAGCAGCCTTCGGATCGTGGTGACCGGGGAGCTGTTTTTT

J gene: TRBJ1-2
D gene: TRBD1
V gene: TRBV4-1
clone size: .
CDR3 protein: CASSPGQVVSYGYTF
CDR3 DNA: TGCGCCAGCAGCCCTGGACAGGTCGTATCCTATGGCTACACCTTC

J gene: TRBJ1-5
D gene: .
V gene: TRBV6-1
clone size: few
CDR3 protein: CASSENAGLAQPQHF
CDR3 DNA: TGTGCCAGCAGTGAAAATGCAGGGCTTGCGCAGCCCCAGCATTTT

J gene: TRBJ2-7
D gene: .
V gene: TRBV15
clone size: .
CDR3 protein: CATSGPDSTPYEQYF
CDR3 DNA: TGTGCCACCAGCGGTCCGGACTCTACTCCCTACGAGCAGTACTTC

J gene: TRBJ1-2
D gene: .
V gene: TRBV14
clone size: few
CDR3 protein: CASSQDPGPYGYTF
CDR3 DNA: TGTGCCAGCAGCCAAGATCCAGGGCCCTATGGCTACACCTTC

J gene: TRBJ2-5
D gene: .
V gene: TRBV7-2
clone size: .
CDR3 protein: CASSLRGGGRAQETQYF
CDR3 DNA: TGTGCCAGCAGCTTAAGGGGAGGGGGCAGGGCCCAAGAGACCCAGTACTTC

J gene: TRBJ2-1
D gene: .
V gene: TRBV19
clone size: .
CDR3 protein: CATNLAFSYNEQFF
CDR3 DNA: TGTGCTACCAATCTAGCTTTCTCCTACAATGAGCAGTTCTTC

J gene: TRBJ1-2
D gene: .
V gene: TRBV6-5
clone size: .
CDR3 protein: CASSWGEGSYTF
CDR3 DNA: TGTGCCAGCAGTTGGGGGGAGGGGAGCTACACCTTC

J gene: TRBJ2-3
D gene: TRBD2
V gene: TRBV29-1
clone size: once
CDR3 protein: CSVVGGRASDTQYF
CDR3 DNA: TGCAGCGTTGTGGGCGGGAGGGCCTCAGATACGCAGTATTTT

J gene: TRBJ1-2
D gene: TRBD1
V gene: TRBV29-1
clone size: .
CDR3 protein: CSVGDSYGYTF
CDR3 DNA: TGCAGCGTGGGGGACAGCTATGGCTACACCTTC

J gene: TRBJ2-1
D gene: TRBD2
V gene: TRBV10-3
clone size: once
CDR3 protein: CAISVGSGGYNEQFF
CDR3 DNA: TGTGCCATCAGTGTCGGTAGCGGGGGGTACAATGAGCAGTTCTTC

J gene: TRBJ1-1
D gene: TRBD1
V gene: TRBV27
clone size: .
CDR3 protein: CASSLRGRETEAFF
CDR3 DNA: TGTGCCAGCAGTTTAAGGGGGCGAGAAACTGAAGCTTTCTTT

J gene: TRBJ1-3
D gene: .
V gene: TRBV4-3
clone size: .
CDR3 protein: CASSPLRQSSGNTIYF
CDR3 DNA: TGCGCCAGCAGCCCGCTCAGACAGAGCTCTGGAAACACCATATATTTT

J gene: TRBJ2-1
D gene: TRBD1
V gene: TRBV20-1
clone size: few
CDR3 protein: CSATGTGQFF
CDR3 DNA: TGCAGTGCCACCGGGACAGGGCAGTTCTTC

J gene: TRBJ2-3
D gene: TRBD2
V gene: TRBV10-3
clone size: .
CDR3 protein: CAISRLAGGVADTQYF
CDR3 DNA: TGTGCCATCAGTCGTCTAGCGGGAGGGGTTGCAGATACGCAGTATTTT

J gene: TRBJ2-7
D gene: .
V gene: TRBV7-9
clone size: .
CDR3 protein: CASSSDTYEQYF
CDR3 DNA: TGTGCCAGCAGCTCCGACACCTACGAGCAGTACTTC

J gene: TRBJ1-1
D gene: .
V gene: TRBV10-3
clone size: .
CDR3 protein: CAILTDTGTPEAFF
CDR3 DNA: TGTGCCATCTTAACTGACACAGGGACGCCTGAAGCTTTCTTT

J gene: TRBJ2-1
D gene: TRBD2
V gene: TRBV7-2
clone size: .
CDR3 protein: CASSPSFGTSFNEQFF
CDR3 DNA: TGTGCCAGCAGCCCCTCTTTTGGGACTAGTTTCAATGAGCAGTTCTTC

J gene: TRBJ1-4
D gene: TRBD1
V gene: TRBV29-1
clone size: few
CDR3 protein: CSVEGTGGEKLFF
CDR3 DNA: TGCAGCGTTGAAGGGACAGGGGGCGAAAAACTGTTTTTT

J gene: TRBJ2-3
D gene: .
V gene: TRBV19
clone size: .
CDR3 protein: CASMTNPPDTQYF
CDR3 DNA: TGTGCCAGTATGACTAATCCCCCAGATACGCAGTATTTT

J gene: TRBJ2-7
D gene: TRBD2
V gene: TRBV11-2
clone size: .
CDR3 protein: CASNPLAGKRYEQYF
CDR3 DNA: TGTGCCAGCAACCCTTTAGCGGGAAAACGCTACGAGCAGTACTTC

J gene: TRBJ2-1
D gene: TRBD2
V gene: TRBV5-1
clone size: .
CDR3 protein: CASSLTSGTVGLAGVSYRAWEQFF
CDR3 DNA: TGCGCCAGCAGCCTAACGTCCGGGACAGTAGGACTAGCGGGAGTCTCGTATAGGGCATGGGAGCAGTTCTTC

J gene: TRBJ1-2
D gene: TRBD1
V gene: TRBV2
clone size: .
CDR3 protein: CASSDNRGDYGYTF
CDR3 DNA: TGTGCCAGCAGTGACAACAGGGGGGACTATGGCTACACCTTC

J gene: TRBJ2-7
D gene: .
V gene: TRBV19
clone size: .
CDR3 protein: CASSSSGNEQYF
CDR3 DNA: TGTGCCAGTAGTAGTAGCGGCAACGAGCAGTACTTC

J gene: TRBJ2-2
D gene: .
V gene: TRBV18
clone size: .
CDR3 protein: CASSPNFPGELFF
CDR3 DNA: TGTGCCAGCTCACCAAACTTCCCCGGGGAGCTGTTTTTT

J gene: TRBJ1-4
D gene: TRBD1
V gene: TRBV19
clone size: .
CDR3 protein: CASSSRDREVGEKLFF
CDR3 DNA: TGTGCCAGTAGTTCCCGGGACAGGGAAGTCGGTGAAAAACTGTTTTTT

J gene: TRBJ2-3
D gene: TRBD2
V gene: TRBV5-1
clone size: .
CDR3 protein: CASSSLAGGADTQYF
CDR3 DNA: TGCGCCAGCAGCTCGCTAGCGGGAGGAGCAGATACGCAGTATTTT

J gene: TRBJ1-4
D gene: .
V gene: TRBV18
clone size: .
CDR3 protein: CASSHDSATNEKLFF
CDR3 DNA: TGTGCCAGCTCACATGACAGTGCAACTAATGAAAAACTGTTTTTT

J gene: TRBJ2-3
D gene: .
V gene: TRBV5-6
clone size: .
CDR3 protein: CASSPRPLRDTQYF
CDR3 DNA: TGTGCCAGCAGCCCTCGACCCCTCCGGGATACGCAGTATTTT

J gene: TRBJ1-4
D gene: .
V gene: TRBV9
clone size: few
CDR3 protein: CASSVQPSNEKLFF
CDR3 DNA: TGTGCCAGCAGCGTGCAGCCGTCGAATGAAAAACTGTTTTTT

J gene: TRBJ1-1
D gene: TRBD1
V gene: TRBV6-4
clone size: .
CDR3 protein: CASSDTGQGARTEAFF
CDR3 DNA: TGTGCCAGCAGTGACACCGGACAGGGGGCCAGGACTGAAGCTTTCTTT

J gene: TRBJ1-3
D gene: .
V gene: TRBV5-5
clone size: once
CDR3 protein: CASSLAGNSGNTIYF
CDR3 DNA: TGTGCCAGCAGCTTGGCCGGGAACTCTGGAAACACCATATATTTT

J gene: TRBJ1-6
D gene: TRBD1
V gene: TRBV2
clone size: .
CDR3 protein: CASRPTGENNSPLHF
CDR3 DNA: TGTGCCAGCAGGCCTACAGGGGAAAATAATTCACCCCTCCACTTT

J gene: TRBJ1-1
D gene: .
V gene: TRBV6-5
clone size: .
CDR3 protein: CASSYERGTEAFF
CDR3 DNA: TGTGCCAGCAGTTACGAGCGGGGGACTGAAGCTTTCTTT

J gene: TRBJ2-2
D gene: TRBD2
V gene: TRBV11-2
clone size: once
CDR3 protein: CASSRLAGPGELFF
CDR3 DNA: TGTGCCAGCAGCCGACTAGCGGGACCCGGGGAGCTGTTTTTT

J gene: TRBJ2-3
D gene: .
V gene: TRBV29-1
clone size: .
CDR3 protein: CSVETDTQYF
CDR3 DNA: TGCAGCGTGGAGACAGATACGCAGTATTTT

J gene: TRBJ2-7
D gene: TRBD1
V gene: TRBV27
clone size: once
CDR3 protein: CASTGQGRSEQYF
CDR3 DNA: TGTGCCAGCACGGGACAGGGGCGCTCCGAGCAGTACTTC

J gene: TRBJ1-2
D gene: .
V gene: TRBV5-1
clone size: .
CDR3 protein: CASSLAHSNYGYTF
CDR3 DNA: TGCGCCAGCAGCTTGGCACACTCTAACTATGGCTACACCTTC

J gene: TRBJ1-1
D gene: .
V gene: TRBV27
clone size: .
CDR3 protein: CASSLWSSRMNTEAFF
CDR3 DNA: TGTGCCAGCAGTCTGTGGAGCTCGCGAATGAACACTGAAGCTTTCTTT

J gene: TRBJ1-2
D gene: TRBD1
V gene: TRBV11-3
clone size: .
CDR3 protein: CASSFTGGVGYTF
CDR3 DNA: TGTGCCAGCAGCTTTACAGGGGGCGTTGGCTACACCTTC

J gene: TRBJ1-1
D gene: .
V gene: TRBV30
clone size: few
CDR3 protein: CAWILMNTEAFF
CDR3 DNA: TGTGCCTGGATCTTGATGAACACTGAAGCTTTCTTT

J gene: TRBJ2-1
D gene: TRBD2
V gene: TRBV27
clone size: .
CDR3 protein: CASRSSGIREQFF
CDR3 DNA: TGTGCCAGCAGATCCAGCGGGATACGAGAGCAGTTCTTC

J gene: TRBJ1-2
D gene: .
V gene: TRBV29-1
clone size: .
CDR3 protein: CSAAGGAGSSYGYTF
CDR3 DNA: TGCAGCGCGGCCGGGGGGGCAGGGTCGAGCTATGGCTACACCTTC

J gene: TRBJ2-1
D gene: TRBD2
V gene: TRBV4-3
clone size: .
CDR3 protein: CASSQEMGLAPNEQFF
CDR3 DNA: TGCGCCAGCAGCCAAGAAATGGGACTAGCGCCCAATGAGCAGTTCTTC

J gene: TRBJ1-2
D gene: TRBD1
V gene: TRBV5-1
clone size: .
CDR3 protein: CASSGPTGTGLIYGYTF
CDR3 DNA: TGCGCCAGCAGCGGGCCCACCGGGACAGGGTTAATCTATGGCTACACCTTC

J gene: TRBJ2-7
D gene: .
V gene: TRBV7-9
clone size: .
CDR3 protein: CALGTARQEQYF
CDR3 DNA: TGTGCCTTGGGGACGGCGAGGCAGGAGCAGTACTTC

J gene: TRBJ2-5
D gene: .
V gene: TRBV4-3
clone size: .
CDR3 protein: CASSQEFGGGGGETQYF
CDR3 DNA: TGCGCCAGCAGCCAAGAATTCGGAGGCGGAGGGGGAGAGACCCAGTACTTC

J gene: TRBJ1-2
D gene: .
V gene: TRBV7-2
clone size: many
CDR3 protein: CASSLREGDGYTF
CDR3 DNA: TGTGCCAGCAGCTTAAGGGAGGGGGATGGCTACACCTTC

J gene: TRBJ2-7
D gene: .
V gene: TRBV13
clone size: .
CDR3 protein: CASSSSWREQYF
CDR3 DNA: TGTGCCAGCAGCTCCTCCTGGAGGGAGCAGTACTTC